These 20 T cell receptor beta chains were all obtained from the same sample, sequenced in a study of regulatory T cells in long-lasting Graves disease. Time point reported: newly diagnosed GD, antithyroid drugs for less than 3 months. Researchers made the TCR library from RNA that was extracted from PBMCs. Assembly of TCR beta libraries relied on iRepertoire HTBI primers together with Arm-PCR of CDR3 regions. Via MiXCR, TCRdb re-called the multiplex PCR reads, giving one row per CDR3 protein. Among 550,000 to 650,000 distinct CDR3 sequences listed, roughly 15% were seen once. This sample also belongs to another study, concerning T cells in Graves' hyperthyroidism and ophthalmopathy.

The sequences come from peripheral blood mononuclear cells (PBMCs), collected at new diagnosis, from a patient treated with antithyroid drugs. These receptor sequences come from a man younger than 35 with Graves disease.

At least ten counts were recorded for this clonotype. This chain uses TRBV5-1 with TRBJ2-7, with a tentative D call TRBD2 (5 bases). Germline V lookup: CDR1 SGHRS, CDR2 YFSETQ. The CDR3 length is 14 residues. Trimming cost V 3 bases and J 3 bases, with 13 bases left between them. The CDR3 nucleotides read TGCGCCAGCAGCTCCTACTCAGAGGGCTACGAGCAGTACTTC. It specifies CASSSYSEGYEQYF.

This clonotype was recorded at least ten times. The rearrangement links TRBV6-2 or TRBV6-3 to TRBJ1-4; 7 bases are a match to TRBD1. The CDR3 has 16 residues. From germline, CDR1 is MNHEY and CDR2 SVGEGT. The ends lost 6 bases at V and 5 bases at J; junction bases unmatched: 12. The CDR3 bases are TGTGCCAGCAGAAAGGGACAGATTGAACAGAATGAAAAACTGTTTTTT. Translated: CASRKGQIEQNEKLFF.

This clonotype has only a few counts. The chain carries TRBV10-3 and TRBJ2-6; 9 bases are shared with TRBD1. V was pared by 8 bases and J by 0 bases, with 2 bases of the junction left unmatched. The germline V gene encodes CDR1 ENHRY and CDR2 SYGVKD. The CDR3 totals 15 residues. The CDR3 is CAIGTGNSGANVLTF. As DNA, the CDR3 is TGTGCCATCGGGACAGGGAACTCTGGGGCCAACGTCCTGACTTTC.

This clonotype was observed at least ten times. The V and J genes are TRBV28 and TRBJ2-7; TRBD1 agrees at 9 bases. Per germline, CDR1 MDHEN and CDR2 SYDVKM. This CDR3 is 14 amino acids long. With V trimmed by 5 bases and J by 6 bases, 8 bases remained unmatched. The CDR3 bases are TGTGCCAGCAGTCGACCGGGACAGGGTGGCGAGCAGTACTTC. This codes for CASSRPGQGGEQYF.

Many counts were recorded for this clonotype. CDR3 loop: CSAVDTGGHPEAFF. In DNA, the CDR3 is TGCAGTGCTGTCGATACAGGGGGCCATCCTGAAGCTTTCTTT. This sequence joins TRBV20-1 and TRBJ1-1; 9 bases agree with TRBD1. With V trimmed by 5 bases and J by 6 bases, 10 bases remained unmatched. Germline CDR1 is DFQATT and CDR2 is SNEGSKA (reference sequence). The CDR3 runs 14 residues.

This clonotype was detected many times. This sequence joins TRBV27 and TRBJ2-5; D perhaps matches TRBD2 (6 bases). Deletions cut 6 bases from V and 5 bases from J, with 22 bases between. This CDR3 is built from 16 residues. CDR1 is MNHEY and CDR2 is SMNVEV in the germline V gene (reference sequence). The DNA for the CDR3 is TGTGCCAGCAGCCAACTGGGACGCGGGGACGCGGAGACCCAGTACTTC. Its translation: CASSQLGRGDAETQYF.

The chain links TRBV4-1 to TRBJ2-3; D is uncertain. The germline CDR1 and CDR2 sequences are MGHRA and YSYEKL. Trimming shortened V by 4 bases and J by 4 bases, and 24 bases separated the two germline ends. This CDR3 contains 18 residues. CDR3 sequence reads: CASSPERLERENSDTQYF. CDR3 coding DNA: TGCGCCAGCAGCCCGGAACGCCTAGAACGAGAGAATTCAGATACGCAGTATTTT.

This clonotype showed up many times. CDR3 nucleotide sequence: TGTGCCAGCAGTGCCCACCTTGAAGCGTACACCGGGGAGCTGTTTTTT. Protein sequence: CASSAHLEAYTGELFF. J is TRBJ2-2 and V is TRBV27; D unclear. The CDR3 is 16 residues long. CDR1 is MNHEY and CDR2 is SMNVEV in the germline V gene (reference sequence). V dropped 5 bases and J dropped 3 bases, with 16 bases sitting between them.

This clonotype was detected many times. The CDR3 loop reads CASSFGPRATYEQYF. Here the CDR3 DNA reads TGCGCCAGCAGCTTCGGCCCCAGGGCCACCTACGAGCAGTACTTC. The V and J genes are TRBV5-1 and TRBJ2-7; a possible D gene is TRBD1 (5 bases). This CDR3 has 15 amino acids. The germline V and J ends were trimmed by 2 bases and 2 bases, with 14 bases remaining between them. The germline CDR1 and CDR2 sequences are SGHRS and YFSETQ.

In its sample, this clonotype was seen a few times. The chain recombines TRBV5-1 with TRBJ2-2; possibly TRBD1 for D (5 bases). V dropped 0 bases and J dropped 3 bases, with 9 bases sitting between them. CDR1 is SGHRS and CDR2 is YFSETQ in the germline V gene. CDR3 length: 15 residues. In DNA, the CDR3 is TGCGCCAGCAGCTTGGATGGCAGGGACACCGGGGAGCTGTTTTTT. As protein: CASSLDGRDTGELFF.

This clonotype was observed a handful of times. The chain uses TRBV10-3 and TRBJ2-7; 12 bases align to TRBD2. CDR3 length: 15 residues. Germline V gives CDR1 ENHRY, CDR2 SYGVKD. J was trimmed by 5 bases and V by 2 bases; bases with no gene match: 4. The DNA of the CDR3 is TGTGCCATCAGTGAGAGACTAGCGGGAGCCCACGAGCAGTACTTC. It is translated as CAISERLAGAHEQYF.

The gene calls are TRBV20-1 and TRBJ2-4; 7 nucleotides agree with TRBD1. J lost 0 bases, V lost 1 base, and 9 bases had no gene match. Looked up from germline, CDR1 is DFQATT and CDR2 is SNEGSKA (reference sequence). The CDR3 has 17 residues. The CDR3 DNA reads as TGCAGTGCTAGAGTGGAATTGCACAGGGGAGCCAAAAACATTCAGTACTTC. Translating gives CSARVELHRGAKNIQYF.

The chain has TRBV9 and TRBJ1-1; unclear D gene. V was shortened by 3 bases and J by 1 base, with 10 bases between the two germline ends. Germline V lookup: CDR1 SGDLS, CDR2 YYNGEE. The CDR3 extends over 14 amino acids. Here the CDR3 reads CASSAPHQNTEAFF. CDR3 DNA: TGTGCCAGCAGCGCACCCCATCAGAACACTGAAGCTTTCTTT.

Only a few counts were recorded for this clonotype. The V gene is TRBV7-8, the J gene TRBJ1-1; D possibly corresponds to TRBD1 (5 bases). With 5 bases removed from V and 1 base from J, the gap between germline ends came to 14 bases. Per germline, CDR1 SGHVS and CDR2 FQNEAQ. The CDR3 is made up of 15 amino acids. The CDR3 region is CASSQGLLRNTEAFF. CDR3 DNA sequence: TGTGCCAGCAGCCAGGGCCTCCTGAGGAACACTGAAGCTTTCTTT.

The V call is TRBV29-1, the J call TRBJ1-5; possible D gene TRBD1, 6 bases. The CDR3 loop spans 12 amino acids. Looked up from germline, CDR1 is SQVTM and CDR2 is ANQGSEA. V gave up 4 bases and J gave up 3 bases, with 7 bases separating them. DNA for the CDR3: TGCAGCGTTGGGGACACCAATCAGCCCCAGCATTTT. Translated: CSVGDTNQPQHF.

This clonotype showed up just a few times. The chain couples TRBV12-3 or TRBV12-4 to TRBJ1-2; D uncertain. The CDR3 is 12 residues long. The germline V and J ends were trimmed by 5 bases and 5 bases, with 9 bases remaining between them. This chain's CDR3 is CASSLIEYGYTF. CDR3 in DNA: TGTGCCAGCAGTCTTATCGAGTATGGCTACACCTTC.

J is TRBJ2-3 and V is TRBV6-2 or TRBV6-3, with 9 bases identical to TRBD1. The junction had 9 bases not matched to a gene; V was cut back by 5 bases and J by 6 bases. Germline CDR1 MNHEY, CDR2 SVGEGT. The CDR3 contains 15 residues. Here the CDR3 reads CASSNQDRGGDTQYF. The CDR3, as DNA: TGTGCCAGCAGTAATCAGGACAGGGGTGGGGATACGCAGTATTTT.

This clonotype showed up just a few times. This chain links TRBV28 with TRBJ1-6, with 9 nucleotides matching TRBD1. Germline V gene lookup returns CDR1 MDHEN and CDR2 SYDVKM. V shed 6 bases and J 13 bases; nucleotides not matched to a gene: 10. CDR3 length equals 14 residues. The CDR3 spells CASRPGQGVIPLHF. In nucleotides, the CDR3 is TGTGCCAGCAGACCGGGACAGGGAGTAATCCCCCTCCACTTT.

This clonotype was seen more than once but under ten times. The rearrangement links TRBV5-4 to TRBJ2-7; 8 bases agree with TRBD1. V trimming: 0 bases; J trimming: 7 bases; junction bases outside the gene matches: 9. Looked up from germline, CDR1 is SGHNT and CDR2 is YYREEE (reference sequence). This CDR3 is 15 amino acids long. The CDR3 loop reads CASSLAGTGPLEQYF. The CDR3 region has the DNA TGTGCCAGCAGCTTGGCCGGGACAGGACCCCTGGAGCAGTACTTC.

In this sample, this clonotype turned up many times. The gene calls are TRBV5-1 and TRBJ2-1; tentatively, D is TRBD2 (6 bases). Deletions cut 0 bases from V and 7 bases from J, with 14 bases between. The CDR3 is 15 residues long. Per the germline V gene, CDR1 is SGHRS and CDR2 is YFSETQ. The CDR3 region has the DNA TGCGCCAGCAGCTTGGGAGCGGGTCGGGGGAATGAGCAGTTCTTC. This encodes CASSLGAGRGNEQFF.